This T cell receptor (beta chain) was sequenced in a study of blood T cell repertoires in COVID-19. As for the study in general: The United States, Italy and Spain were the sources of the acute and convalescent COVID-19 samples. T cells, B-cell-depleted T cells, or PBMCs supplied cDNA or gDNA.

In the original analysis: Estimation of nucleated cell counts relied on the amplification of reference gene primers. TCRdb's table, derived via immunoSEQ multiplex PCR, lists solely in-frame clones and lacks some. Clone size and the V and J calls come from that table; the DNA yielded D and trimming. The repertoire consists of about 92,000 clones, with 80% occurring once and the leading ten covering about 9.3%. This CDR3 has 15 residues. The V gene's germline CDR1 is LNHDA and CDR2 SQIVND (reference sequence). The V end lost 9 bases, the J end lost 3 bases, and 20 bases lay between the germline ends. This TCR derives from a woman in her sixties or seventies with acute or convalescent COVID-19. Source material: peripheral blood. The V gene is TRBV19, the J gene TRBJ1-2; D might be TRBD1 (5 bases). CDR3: CASYTAGDGYYGYTF. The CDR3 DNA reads TGTGCCAGCTACACGGCGGGGGATGGGTACTATGGCTACACCTTC. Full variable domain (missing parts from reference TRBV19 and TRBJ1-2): DGGITQSPKYLFRKEGQNVTLSCEQNLNHDAMYWYRQDPGQGLRLIYYSQIVNDFQKGDIAEGYSVSREKKESFPLTVTSAQKNPTAFYLCASYTAGDGYYGYTFGSGTRLTVV.